This T cell receptor beta chain was captured by sequencing in a study of blood T cell repertoires in COVID-19. The protocol was immunoSEQ multiplex PCR, while the TCRdb copy is restricted to in-frame clones and leaves out a portion. Of 300,000 to 350,000 clones listed, 85% to 90% are singletons. Germline assignment: CDR1 LNHDA and CDR2 SQIVND (reference sequence). V was pared by 5 bases and J by 0 bases, with 8 bases between. The CDR3 is made up of 15 amino acids. Participants spanned ages about 18 to 90 years and resided in 20 to 25 US areas. Input material: PBMCs or T cells enriched from blood (not recorded which). The source of this sequence is a woman aged 30 to 39 who had been exposed to COVID-19. The rearrangement links TRBV19 to TRBJ2-6; unclear D gene. Here the CDR3 reads CASSSKASGANVLTF. CDR3 coding DNA: TGTGCCAGTAGTTCTAAAGCCTCTGGGGCCAACGTCCTGACTTTC.